This TCR beta chain was sequenced for a study of molecular identifiers for immune sequencing clone quantification. V was pared by 6 bases and J by 7 bases, with 14 bases of the junction left unmatched. This CDR3 region has 15 residues. CDR1 is LGHDT and CDR2 is YNNKEL in the germline V gene (reference sequence). Libraries of bulk TCR were made by previously described methods (with listed TCR primers). In TCRdb, the PCR reads were re-called with MiXCR into one record per CDR3 protein. In the table there are about 300,000 distinct CDR3 sequences, roughly 23% of which are singletons. Naive CD8 T cells, phenotype CD8+CD4-CCR7+CD45RA+, were sorted.

The rearrangement links TRBV3-1 to TRBJ2-7; 8 bases are a match to TRBD1. The material sequenced was naive CD8+ T cells from blood, with Jurkat cell RNA spiked in. This sample's subset: FACS-sorted CD8+CD4-CCR7+CD45RA+ naive T cells. The clonotype comes from a human donor in good health. Some libraries in this study had Jurkat cell RNA spiked in. This CDR3 is CASSPAGTGKEEQYF. As DNA, the CDR3 is TGTGCCAGCAGTCCCGCCGGGACAGGAAAAGAAGAGCAGTACTTC.